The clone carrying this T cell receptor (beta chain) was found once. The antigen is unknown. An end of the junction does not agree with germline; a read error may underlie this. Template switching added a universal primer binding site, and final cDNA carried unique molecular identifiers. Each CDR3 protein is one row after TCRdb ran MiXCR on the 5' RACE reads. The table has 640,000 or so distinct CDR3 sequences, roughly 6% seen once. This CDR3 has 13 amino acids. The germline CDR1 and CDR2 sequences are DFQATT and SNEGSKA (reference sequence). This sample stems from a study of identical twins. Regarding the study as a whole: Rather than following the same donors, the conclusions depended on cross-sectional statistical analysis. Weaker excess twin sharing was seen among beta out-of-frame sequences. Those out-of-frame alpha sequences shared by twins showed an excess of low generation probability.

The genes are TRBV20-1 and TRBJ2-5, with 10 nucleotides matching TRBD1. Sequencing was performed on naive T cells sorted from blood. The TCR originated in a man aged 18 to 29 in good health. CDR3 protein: CSASGTGVETRYF. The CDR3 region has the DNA TGCAGTGCTAGTGGGACAGGGGTGGAGACCCGGTACTTC.